These T cell receptor beta chains were read from a single sample in a study of memory CD4+ T cells and cytomegalovirus serostatus. Some clones are missing from TCRdb's copy, which holds only in-frame ones; the method was immunoSEQ multiplex PCR. The table lists 40,000 to 55,000 clones, around 83% of them singletons. Input material: memory CD4+ T cells from blood. The receptor set was obtained from an adult in good health and CMV-seropositive. Each CDR3 is given with its conserved first and last residue. D genes are given only for firm matches. Where a row states a size, it is once, few, many or the class of an expanded clone; other rows omit it.

clone_size	v_call	j_call	d_call	cdr3_nt	cdr3_aa
NA	TRBV2	TRBJ1-4	NA	TGTGCCAGCGGGAACCAGGGCGCAACTAATGAAAAACTGTTTTTT	CASGNQGATNEKLFF
NA	TRBV7-3	TRBJ2-3	NA	TGTGCCAGCAGCCTCGGGCCTAGCACAGATACGCAGTATTTT	CASSLGPSTDTQYF
NA	TRBV4-2	TRBJ2-5	TRBD2	TGTGCCAGCAGCAGCGGGACTAGCGGGGGACAAGAGACCCAGTACTTC	CASSSGTSGGQETQYF
NA	TRBV14	TRBJ2-7	NA	TGTGCCAGCAGCCAAGATCTAGTTTCCGAGCAGTACTTC	CASSQDLVSEQYF
NA	TRBV2	TRBJ1-6	NA	TGTGCCAGCAGTGGACCTTATAATTCACCCCTCCACTTT	CASSGPYNSPLHF
NA	TRBV28	TRBJ2-1	NA	TGTGCCAGCGGAACCGGAGGCAAGATCAATGAGCAGTTCTTC	CASGTGGKINEQFF
NA	TRBV7-9	TRBJ2-1	TRBD2	TGTGCCAGCAGCTTCCGGGAGGGCTATGAGCAGTTCTTC	CASSFREGYEQFF
NA	TRBV7-8	TRBJ2-1	TRBD2	TGTGCCAGCAGCATGACGGGTACTAGCGGGAGGGGGAGGTATGAGCAGTTCTTC	CASSMTGTSGRGRYEQFF
NA	TRBV7-9	TRBJ2-3	NA	TGTGCCAGCAGCGACAGGATCGTCGCAGATACGCAGTATTTT	CASSDRIVADTQYF
NA	TRBV30	TRBJ2-3	NA	TGTGCCTCGGCCTCGGGAAGCGGGAGCACAGATACGCAGTATTTT	CASASGSGSTDTQYF
NA	TRBV5-1	TRBJ2-5	TRBD2	TGCGCCAGCAGCAGGGGACTAGCGGACCAAGAGACCCAGTACTTC	CASSRGLADQETQYF
NA	TRBV5-1	TRBJ2-5	TRBD2	TGCGCCAGCAGCTTCCAGGGTAGCGGGAGGGCCTGGGAGACCCAGTACTTC	CASSFQGSGRAWETQYF
NA	TRBV14	TRBJ2-1	TRBD1	TGTGCCAGCAGCCTATGGACAGGGGATGAGCAGTTCTTC	CASSLWTGDEQFF
NA	TRBV28	TRBJ2-1	NA	TGTGCCAGCCTCCCCTACGGGCCTAGCTCCTACAATGAGCAGTTCTTC	CASLPYGPSSYNEQFF
NA	TRBV18	TRBJ2-1	TRBD2	TGTGCCAGCTCACAGCGGGAGACCCAAAGAAGTGAGCAGTTCTTC	CASSQRETQRSEQFF
NA	TRBV5-1	TRBJ2-7	TRBD1	TGCGCCAGCAGTTGGACGGGACAGGGAAAATTCGAGCAGTACTTC	CASSWTGQGKFEQYF
few	TRBV6-1	TRBJ1-2	NA	TGTGCCAGCAGTGTAGGCCTATCCTATGGCTACACCTTC	CASSVGLSYGYTF
NA	TRBV18	TRBJ1-5	NA	TGTGCCAGCTCCCCATCCCCTACGACGAATAGCAATCAGCCCCAGCATTTT	CASSPSPTTNSNQPQHF
NA	TRBV9	TRBJ2-4	TRBD2	TGTGCCAGCAGCCCCCGGGGGGAGGGAAACCAGGTAGCCAAAAACATTCAGTACTTC	CASSPRGEGNQVAKNIQYF
few	TRBV20-1	TRBJ1-1	NA	TGCAGTGCTAGTTGGAACACTGAAGCTTTCTTT	CSASWNTEAFF
NA	TRBV7-3	TRBJ1-5	NA	TGTGCCAGCAGCTTAACTCCGGACCTCAATCAGCCCCAGCATTTT	CASSLTPDLNQPQHF
few	TRBV28	TRBJ1-1	NA	TGTGCCAGCAGTTTAGGGGGGATACGGAACACTGAAGCTTTCTTT	CASSLGGIRNTEAFF
NA	TRBV6-1	TRBJ1-2	TRBD1	TGTGCCAGCAGAGGGGGGACAGCTAACTATGGCTACACCTTC	CASRGGTANYGYTF
NA	TRBV2	TRBJ2-4	NA	TGTGCCAGCAGTGAAGCGCTTGGAGGGCTAGCCAAAAACATTCAGTACTTC	CASSEALGGLAKNIQYF
few	TRBV6-6	TRBJ2-2	NA	TGTGCCAGCAGTTATGACTGGAGGGAGCTGTTTTTT	CASSYDWRELFF
NA	TRBV6-1	TRBJ2-6	NA	TGTGCCAGCAGTGAGGAGGCAGCTGGGGCCAACGTCCTGACTTTC	CASSEEAAGANVLTF
once	TRBV19	TRBJ1-5	TRBD1	TGTGCCAGTAGTGGGACAGGGGGTTATCAGCCCCAGCATTTT	CASSGTGGYQPQHF
NA	TRBV6-1	TRBJ2-1	NA	TGTGCCAGCAGGGGCTACCGCTCCTACAATGAGCAGTTCTTC	CASRGYRSYNEQFF
NA	TRBV18	TRBJ2-7	NA	TGTGCCAGCTCACCTAGGCACGGTCCCTACGAGCAGTACTTC	CASSPRHGPYEQYF
NA	TRBV9	TRBJ1-4	NA	TGTGCCAGCAGCGTGGAGACGTGGGATGAAAAACTGTTTTTT	CASSVETWDEKLFF
NA	TRBV5-1	TRBJ1-1	NA	TGCGCCAGCAGCTTCGACAGGTCTGGCACTGAAGCTTTCTTT	CASSFDRSGTEAFF
once	TRBV4-1	TRBJ2-1	NA	TGCGCCAGCAGCCCCCCTCCCGCTAGGTACAATGAGCAGTTCTTC	CASSPPPARYNEQFF
NA	TRBV9	TRBJ2-2	NA	TGTGCCAGCAGCGTAGCCCATGGCTCCACCGGGGAGCTGTTTTTT	CASSVAHGSTGELFF